This TCR beta chain was captured in a study of blood T cells in healthy people across ages. Alongside a J-beta primer mix, a sample-barcoded 5' primer served in a second PCR lasting roughly 7 to 11 cycles. Each cDNA molecule was tagged by a template-switch adaptor that had 12 random nucleotides. TCRdb ran MiXCR on the 5' RACE reads and lists one entry per CDR3 protein. The table lists roughly 2 million distinct CDR3 sequences, just under 50% of them singletons. Study-wide results and limits: The fall in TCR beta diversity per million T cells was roughly linear with age.

With respect to this clonotype: The antigen is undetermined.

The CDR3 is 13 residues long. Germline V gene data show CDR1 as LGHDT and CDR2 as YNNKEL (reference sequence). Trimming removed 5 bases at V and 10 bases at J, with 18 bases between. This TCR was sampled from a woman in her forties in good health. Sequenced input: blood. The gene calls are TRBV3-1 and TRBJ2-7, with D possibly TRBD1 on 6 matching bases. CDR3 amino acids: CASSTSTGKAQYF. The CDR3 DNA reads TGTGCCAGCAGCACTTCCACAGGGAAAGCCCAGTACTTC.